The next 11 T cell receptor beta chains were all read from a single sample in a study of CD8 T cells in ankylosing spondylitis (dated by TCRdb to the late 2010s). The method was 5' RACE. TCRdb names Illumina HiSeq 2500 as the instrument used. The raw public data were reprocessed by TCRdb itself: fastp quality trimming at Q25, MiXCR clonotype calling, in-frame beta chains only. Each entry is one CDR3 protein sequence, shown with its most common DNA and genes. The sample table contains approximately 60,000 distinct CDR3 sequences; only one count was recorded for 6.2% of them. The ten biggest clones cover just under 5% of the sample. Source material: synovial fluid, either unsorted or a sorted T cell fraction (not recorded which). Source of these receptors: a male donor with ankylosing spondylitis.

This clonotype was seen ten or more times. At one end, the junction sequence differs from germline, possibly due to a read error. The V and J genes are TRBV12-3 or TRBV12-4 and TRBJ2-1; no clear D gene. CDR3 length: 12 residues. The CDR3 loop reads CASNRAYDEQFF. The CDR3 DNA sequence: TGTGCCAGCAATCGGGCCTACGATGAGCAGTTCTTC.

In this sample, this clonotype turned up many times. The chain combines TRBV7-3 with TRBJ2-3; D gene unclear. CDR1 SGHTA and CDR2 FQGTGA come from the germline V gene. The CDR3 sequence is 14 residues long. The ends were cut back, 5 bases at V and 0 bases at J, with 9 bases in the middle. The CDR3 coding sequence is TGTGCCAGCAGCCCCCAGCACAGCACAGATACGCAGTATTTT. This encodes CASSPQHSTDTQYF.

This clonotype was observed a handful of times. V and J are TRBV7-2 and TRBJ1-2; perhaps TRBD1 as D (6 bases). V lost 2 bases and J lost 4, with 14 bases in between. Per the germline V gene, CDR1 is SGHTA and CDR2 is FQGNSA. The CDR3 runs 15 residues. In DNA, the CDR3 is TGTGCCAGCAGCTTAACCCCACAGGGTTTCTATGGCTACACCTTC. Encoded protein: CASSLTPQGFYGYTF. The whole variable domain, filled in from reference TRBV7-2 and TRBJ1-2, reads GAGVSQSPSNKVTEKGKDVELRCDPISGHTALYWYRQSLGQGLEFLIYFQGNSAPDKSGLPSDRFSAERTGGSVSTLTIQRTQQEDSAVYLCASSLTPQGFYGYTFGSGTRLTVV.

This clonotype has a handful of counts. V is TRBV9 and J is TRBJ2-3; D gene unclear. The V gene lost 3 bases and the J gene lost 6 bases, with 11 bases spanning the gap. The CDR3 extends over 13 amino acids. Germline V lookup: CDR1 SGDLS, CDR2 YYNGEE. CDR3 amino acids: CASSERVSDTQYF. Here the CDR3 DNA reads TGTGCCAGCAGCGAGAGAGTGTCGGATACGCAGTATTTT.

This clonotype was observed at least ten times. This rearrangement joins TRBV15 to TRBJ1-4, with TRBD1 matching over 8 bases. This CDR3 is 14 amino acids long. Germline CDR1 and CDR2: LNHNV and YYDKDF (reference sequence). The trim removed 7 bases at V and 7 bases at J, leaving 8 bases unmatched. The CDR3: CATKLDRATEKLFF. The CDR3 coding sequence is TGTGCCACCAAATTGGACAGGGCGACTGAAAAACTGTTTTTT.

This clonotype was observed at least ten times. J is TRBJ2-3 and V is TRBV28, with D unresolved. Deletions cut 6 bases from V and 1 base from J, with 11 bases between. CDR3 length: 14 residues. Germline CDR1 and CDR2: MDHEN and SYDVKM. The CDR3 DNA reads as TGTGCCAGCAGACTCGGACGGGGCACAGATACGCAGTATTTT. Amino acid sequence: CASRLGRGTDTQYF.

This clonotype was seen ten or more times. The J gene is TRBJ2-1, the V gene TRBV12-3 or TRBV12-4; unclear D gene. V was trimmed by 3 bases and J by 10 bases, leaving 7 bases between them. The CDR3 totals 11 residues. This CDR3 is CASSFKREQFF. CDR3 DNA: TGTGCCAGCAGTTTTAAGAGAGAGCAGTTCTTC.

This clonotype was counted at least ten times. The chain links TRBV7-8 to TRBJ1-2; a weak D match, TRBD1 (6 bases). The V end was cut by 1 base, the J end by 3 bases, with 9 bases between. CDR1 is SGHVS and CDR2 is FQNEAQ in the germline V gene. The CDR3 extends over 14 amino acids. In DNA, the CDR3 is TGTGCCAGCAGCTTAGACAGGGTTGACTATGGCTACACCTTC. Its protein is CASSLDRVDYGYTF. The entire variable domain, with the rest obtained from reference TRBV7-8 and TRBJ1-2, is as follows: GAGVSQSPRYKVAKRGQDVALRCDPISGHVSLFWYQQALGQGPEFLTYFQNEAQLDKSGLPSDRFFAERPEGSVSTLKIQRTQQEDSAVYLCASSLDRVDYGYTFGSGTRLTVV.

A few counts support this clonotype. The J gene is TRBJ2-1, the V gene TRBV12-3 or TRBV12-4; no reliable D call. V lost 8 bases, J lost 2 bases, and 13 bases lay in between. This CDR3 has 14 amino acids. CDR3 loop: CASAPWVAYNEQFF. In DNA, the CDR3 is TGTGCCAGCGCGCCCTGGGTTGCCTACAATGAGCAGTTCTTC.

This clonotype was counted at least ten times. The rearrangement uses TRBV18 and TRBJ2-7; 8 nucleotides line up with TRBD1. The germline V gene encodes CDR1 KGHSH and CDR2 LQKENI. The ends lost 2 bases at V and 2 bases at J; junction bases unmatched: 11. The CDR3 covers 17 residues. The CDR3 DNA is TGTGCCAGCTCACCATCGGAGTACAGGGGGATCGCCTACGAGCAGTACTTC. Its translation: CASSPSEYRGIAYEQYF.

As concerns this clonotype: A much larger clone differs by one base, so this may be a read error. The chain employs TRBV10-3 and TRBJ2-5; 7 bases align to TRBD2. The CDR3 runs to 16 residues. CDR1 ENHRY and CDR2 SYGVKD come from the germline V gene. The CDR3: CAISEGSAGSQESQYF. The CDR3, as DNA: TGTGCCATCAGTGAAGGGTCAGCGGGAAGCCAAGAGTCCCAGTACTTC.